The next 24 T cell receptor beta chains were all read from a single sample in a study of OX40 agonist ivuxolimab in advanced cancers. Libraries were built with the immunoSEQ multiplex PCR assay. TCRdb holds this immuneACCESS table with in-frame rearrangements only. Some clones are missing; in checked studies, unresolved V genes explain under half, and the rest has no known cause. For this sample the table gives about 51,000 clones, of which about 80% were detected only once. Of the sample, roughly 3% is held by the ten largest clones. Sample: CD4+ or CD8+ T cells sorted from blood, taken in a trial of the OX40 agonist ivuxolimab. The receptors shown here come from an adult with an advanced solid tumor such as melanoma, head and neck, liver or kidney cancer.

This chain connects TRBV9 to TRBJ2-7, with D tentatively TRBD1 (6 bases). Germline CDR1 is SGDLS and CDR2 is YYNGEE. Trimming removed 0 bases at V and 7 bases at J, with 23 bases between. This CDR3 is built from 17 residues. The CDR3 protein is CASSVDPPGQPVGEQYF. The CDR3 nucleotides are TGTGCCAGCAGCGTAGACCCCCCGGGACAACCCGTGGGTGAGCAGTACTTC.

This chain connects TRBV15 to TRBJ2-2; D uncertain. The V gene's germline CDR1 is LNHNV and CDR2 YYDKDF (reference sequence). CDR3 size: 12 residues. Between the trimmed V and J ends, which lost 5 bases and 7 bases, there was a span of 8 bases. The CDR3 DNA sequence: TGTGCCACCAGCCGACCCCTCGGGGAGCTGTTTTTT. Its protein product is CATSRPLGELFF.

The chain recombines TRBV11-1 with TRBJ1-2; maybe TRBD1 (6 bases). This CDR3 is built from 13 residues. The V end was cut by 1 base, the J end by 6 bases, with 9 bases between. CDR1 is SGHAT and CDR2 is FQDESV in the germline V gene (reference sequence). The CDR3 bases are TGTGCCAGCAGCTTAGGGACAGCTGATGGCTACACCTTC. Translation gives CASSLGTADGYTF.

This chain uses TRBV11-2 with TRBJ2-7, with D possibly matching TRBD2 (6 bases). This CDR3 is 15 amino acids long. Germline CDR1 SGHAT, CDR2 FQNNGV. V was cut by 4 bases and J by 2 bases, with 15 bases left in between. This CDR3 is CASSSGLSGTYEQYF. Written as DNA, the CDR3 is TGTGCCAGCAGCTCCGGACTAAGCGGTACCTACGAGCAGTACTTC. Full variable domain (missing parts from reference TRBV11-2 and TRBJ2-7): EAGVAQSPRYKIIEKRQSVAFWCNPISGHATLYWYQQILGQGPKLLIQFQNNGVVDDSQLPKDRFSAERLKGVDSTLKIQPAKLEDSAVYLCASSSGLSGTYEQYFGPGTRLTVT.

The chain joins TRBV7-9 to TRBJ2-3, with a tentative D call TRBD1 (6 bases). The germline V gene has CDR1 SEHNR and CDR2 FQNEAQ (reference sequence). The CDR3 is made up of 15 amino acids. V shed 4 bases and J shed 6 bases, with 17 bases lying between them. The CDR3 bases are TGTGCCAGCAGCTCCACAGGGTCAAAGACTGATACGCAGTATTTT. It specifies CASSSTGSKTDTQYF. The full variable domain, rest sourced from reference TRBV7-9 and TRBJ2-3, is DTGVSQNPRHKITKRGQNVTFRCDPISEHNRLYWYRQTLGQGPEFLTYFQNEAQLEKSRLLSDRFSAERPKGSFSTLEIQRTEQGDSAMYLCASSSTGSKTDTQYFGPGTRLTVL.

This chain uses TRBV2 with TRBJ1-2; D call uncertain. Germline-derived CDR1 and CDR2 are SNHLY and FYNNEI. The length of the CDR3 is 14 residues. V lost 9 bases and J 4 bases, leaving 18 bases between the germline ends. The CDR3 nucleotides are TGTGCCAGGGCCCTCGCCCCCCGGCGCTATGGCTACACCTTC. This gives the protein CARALAPRRYGYTF.

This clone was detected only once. CDR3 sequence (DNA): TGTGCCAGCAGTTCGGTCCTGGGGACACACTACGAGCAGTACTTC. As protein: CASSSVLGTHYEQYF. The rearrangement joins TRBV5-5 to TRBJ2-7, with D maybe TRBD1 (6 bases). CDR1 and CDR2 from the germline V gene are SGHKS and YYEKEE (reference sequence). V gave up 5 bases and J gave up 3 bases, with 18 bases separating them. The length of the CDR3 is 15 residues.

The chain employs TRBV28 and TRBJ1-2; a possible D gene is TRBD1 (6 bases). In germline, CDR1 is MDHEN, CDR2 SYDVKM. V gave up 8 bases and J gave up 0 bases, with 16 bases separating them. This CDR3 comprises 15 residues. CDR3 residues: CASSRVRGTNYGYTF. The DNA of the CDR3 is TGTGCCAGCTCCCGGGTGAGGGGGACTAACTATGGCTACACCTTC.

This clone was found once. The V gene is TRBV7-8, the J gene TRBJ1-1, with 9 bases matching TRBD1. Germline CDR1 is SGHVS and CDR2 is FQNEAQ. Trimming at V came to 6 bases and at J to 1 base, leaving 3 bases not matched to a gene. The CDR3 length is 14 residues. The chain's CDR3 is CASSLDRGNTEAFF. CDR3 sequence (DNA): TGTGCCAGCAGTTTGGACAGGGGGAACACTGAAGCTTTCTTT.

This CDR3 reads CTSSQAKTGLAGHEQYF. The CDR3 coding sequence is TGCACCAGCAGCCAAGCCAAAACCGGACTAGCGGGGCACGAGCAGTACTTC. V and J are TRBV1 and TRBJ2-7; the table's D call of TRBD2 was not tested on the DNA. TRBV1 is tagged as a pseudogene. This CDR3 spans 17 amino acids.

The CDR3 sequence: CASSLGTGKNEQFF. The CDR3 nucleotides are TGTGCCAGCAGCTTGGGGACAGGAAAGAATGAGCAGTTCTTC. The gene calls are TRBV7-3 and TRBJ2-1, with 8 bases aligning to TRBD1. With V trimmed by 3 bases and J by 7 bases, 5 bases remained unmatched. CDR1 and CDR2 (germline): SGHTA, FQGTGA. The CDR3 spans 14 residues.

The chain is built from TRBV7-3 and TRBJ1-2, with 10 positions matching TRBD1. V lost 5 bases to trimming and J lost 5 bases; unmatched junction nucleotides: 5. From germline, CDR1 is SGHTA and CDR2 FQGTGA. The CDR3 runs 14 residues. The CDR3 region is CASSPTGGLYGYTF. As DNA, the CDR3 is TGTGCCAGCAGCCCGACAGGGGGCCTGTATGGCTACACCTTC.

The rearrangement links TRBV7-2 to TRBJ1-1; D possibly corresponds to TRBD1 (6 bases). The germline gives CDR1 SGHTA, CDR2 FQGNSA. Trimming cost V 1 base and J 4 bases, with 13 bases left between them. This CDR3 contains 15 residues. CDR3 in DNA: TGTGCCAGCAGCTTAGATCCCGACAGGCGCACTGAAGCTTTCTTT. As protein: CASSLDPDRRTEAFF.

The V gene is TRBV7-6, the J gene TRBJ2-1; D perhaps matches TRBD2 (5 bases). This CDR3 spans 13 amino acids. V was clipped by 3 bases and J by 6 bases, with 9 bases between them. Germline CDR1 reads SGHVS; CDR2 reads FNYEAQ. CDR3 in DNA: TGTGCCAGCAGCTTGGGGAGTCCCAATGAGCAGTTCTTC. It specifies CASSLGSPNEQFF.

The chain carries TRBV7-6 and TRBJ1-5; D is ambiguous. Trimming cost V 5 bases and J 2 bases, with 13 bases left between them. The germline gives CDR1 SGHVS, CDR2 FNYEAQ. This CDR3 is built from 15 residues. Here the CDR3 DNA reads TGTGCCAGCAGCACAGAGGGAGGTCGCAATCAGCCCCAGCATTTT. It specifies CASSTEGGRNQPQHF.

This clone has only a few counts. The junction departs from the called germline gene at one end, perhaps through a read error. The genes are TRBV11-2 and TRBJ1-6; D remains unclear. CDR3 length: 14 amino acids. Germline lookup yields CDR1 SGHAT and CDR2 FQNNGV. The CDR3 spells CASSIDSSKRPLHF. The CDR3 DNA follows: TGTGCCAGCAGCATAGACTCCTCCAAAAGGCCCCTCCACTTT.

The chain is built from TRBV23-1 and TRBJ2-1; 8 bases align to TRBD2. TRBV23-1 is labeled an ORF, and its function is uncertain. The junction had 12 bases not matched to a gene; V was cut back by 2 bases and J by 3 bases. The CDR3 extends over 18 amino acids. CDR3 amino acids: CASSQRPQRGTNYNEQFF. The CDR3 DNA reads TGCGCCAGCAGTCAACGCCCCCAGCGGGGGACCAACTACAATGAGCAGTTCTTC.

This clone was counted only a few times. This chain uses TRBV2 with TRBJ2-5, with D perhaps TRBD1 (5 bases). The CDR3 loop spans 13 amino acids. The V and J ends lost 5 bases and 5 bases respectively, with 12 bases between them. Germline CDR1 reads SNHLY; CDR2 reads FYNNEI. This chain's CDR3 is CASSSVGRETQYF. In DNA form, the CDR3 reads TGTGCCAGCAGTTCCGTGGGGCGGGAGACCCAGTACTTC.

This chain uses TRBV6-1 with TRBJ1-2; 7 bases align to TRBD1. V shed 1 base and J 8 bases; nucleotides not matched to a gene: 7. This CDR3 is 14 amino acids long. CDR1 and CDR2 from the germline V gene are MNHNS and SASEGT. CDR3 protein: CASSEETGAGGYTF. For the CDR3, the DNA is TGTGCCAGCAGTGAAGAAACAGGGGCGGGCGGCTACACCTTC.

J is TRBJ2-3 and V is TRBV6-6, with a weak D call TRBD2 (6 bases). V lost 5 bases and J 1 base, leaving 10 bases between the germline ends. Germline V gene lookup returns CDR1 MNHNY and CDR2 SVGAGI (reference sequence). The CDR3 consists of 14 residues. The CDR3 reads CASSGDFRTDTQYF. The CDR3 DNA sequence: TGTGCCAGCAGTGGGGACTTTCGCACAGATACGCAGTATTTT.

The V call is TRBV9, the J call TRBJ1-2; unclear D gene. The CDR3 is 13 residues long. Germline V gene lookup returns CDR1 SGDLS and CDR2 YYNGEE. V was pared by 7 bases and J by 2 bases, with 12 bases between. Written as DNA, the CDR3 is TGTGCCAGCTCCCTGGTAGGGAACTATGGCTACACCTTC. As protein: CASSLVGNYGYTF.

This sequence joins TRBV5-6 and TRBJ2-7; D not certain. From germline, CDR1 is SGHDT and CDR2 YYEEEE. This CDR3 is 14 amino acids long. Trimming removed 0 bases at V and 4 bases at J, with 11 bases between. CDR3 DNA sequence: TGTGCCAGCAGCTTGGTGTCTGGATTTTACGAGCAGTACTTC. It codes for CASSLVSGFYEQYF. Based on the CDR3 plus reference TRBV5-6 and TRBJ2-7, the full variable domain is DAGVTQSPTHLIKTRGQQVTLRCSPKSGHDTVSWYQQALGQGPQFIFQYYEEEERQRGNFPDRFSGHQFPNYSSELNVNALLLGDSALYLCASSLVSGFYEQYFGPGTRLTVT.

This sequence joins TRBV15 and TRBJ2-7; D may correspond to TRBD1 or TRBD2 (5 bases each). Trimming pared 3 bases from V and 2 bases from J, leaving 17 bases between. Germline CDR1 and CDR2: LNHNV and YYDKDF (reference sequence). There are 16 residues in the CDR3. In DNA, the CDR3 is TGTGCCACCAGCAGGCGTTTCGGGACGGTGGCCTACGAGCAGTACTTC. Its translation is CATSRRFGTVAYEQYF.

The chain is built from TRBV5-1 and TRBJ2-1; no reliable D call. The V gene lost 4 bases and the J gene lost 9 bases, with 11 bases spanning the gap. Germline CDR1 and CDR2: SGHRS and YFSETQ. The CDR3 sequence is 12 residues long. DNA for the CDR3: TGCGCCAGCAGCAGCCAAGGACGTGAGCAGTTCTTC. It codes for CASSSQGREQFF.